This TCR beta chain was documented in a study of monozygotic twins with inflammatory bowel disease. Study-wide results and limits: Data gave no support to a single strong signal or clonotype associated with IBD. TCRbeta inverse Simpson diversity was decreased in IBD patients versus healthy co-twins.

Points on this clonotype: The antigen is unknown.

For every donor, one blood sample of 2.5 to 3 ml was drawn. Researchers used about 3,500 ng of total RNA for each TCR library. TCRdb reprocessed the 5' RACE reads; each CDR3 protein has one entry and no DNA is given. This table holds around 190,000 distinct CDR3 sequences. This CDR3 region has 14 residues. Germline loops: CDR1 SGDLS, CDR2 YYNGEE. The sample was blood. The clonotype comes from a human donor with ulcerative colitis or Crohn's disease, or a healthy co-twin of an affected twin (not recorded which). This chain links TRBV9 with TRBJ2-7; TCRdb's assignment of TRBD1 cannot be checked, as there is no DNA. CDR3 protein: CASSRTGQTYEQYF.